These 30 T cell receptor beta chains were all obtained from the same sample, sequenced in a study of a mutant IDH1 vaccine in newly diagnosed glioma. The data were produced by immunoSEQ multiplex PCR, yet TCRdb's version contains in-frame clones alone and is incomplete. This sample yields about 54,000 clones, of which around 84% are seen a single time; around 4.1% belongs to the top ten. For these TCRs, the target antigens are not known. As to time point: week 35, safety follow-up. Each dose of the vaccine consisted of 300 ug of mutant IDH1 20-mer peptide, with topical imiquimod. Sequenced here: PBMCs, sampled from a glioma patient whose treatment included an IDH1 peptide vaccine. Every receptor here comes from a woman between 18 and 29 years old with glioma.

This clone was detected only once. The genes are TRBV7-9 and TRBJ2-7; D is ambiguous. This CDR3 is built from 12 residues. V lost 5 bases to trimming and J lost 2 bases, with 7 bases between them. Germline-derived CDR1 and CDR2 are SEHNR and FQNEAQ (reference sequence). In nucleotides, the CDR3 is TGTGCCAGCAGCCCGCGAGCCTACGAGCAGTACTTC. Translating gives CASSPRAYEQYF.

This clone has only a few counts. This chain links TRBV19 with TRBJ1-5, with D possibly being TRBD1 (6 bases). This CDR3 is 17 amino acids long. Per germline, CDR1 LNHDA and CDR2 SQIVND (reference sequence). The V end was cut by 2 bases, the J end by 0 bases, with 14 bases between. CDR3 amino acids: CASSISGAAYSNQPQHF. CDR3 sequence (DNA): TGTGCCAGTAGTATATCAGGGGCGGCCTATAGCAATCAGCCCCAGCATTTT.

The chain is built from TRBV6-5 and TRBJ2-5; D call uncertain. This CDR3 comprises 14 residues. CDR1 and CDR2 (germline): MNHEY, SVGAGI. The germline V and J ends were trimmed by 0 bases and 1 base, with 6 bases remaining between them. In DNA, the CDR3 is TGTGCCAGCAGTTACTCGAAGGTCCAAGAGACCCAGTACTTC. Amino acid sequence: CASSYSKVQETQYF.

This rearrangement joins TRBV19 to TRBJ1-5; tentatively, D is TRBD1 (5 bases). The germline CDR1 and CDR2 sequences are LNHDA and SQIVND (reference sequence). This CDR3 has 15 residues. V was clipped by 1 base and J by 3 bases, with 10 bases between them. For the CDR3, the DNA is TGTGCCAGTAGTATAGTAGGCAGGGTCAATCAGCCCCAGCATTTT. This encodes CASSIVGRVNQPQHF.

This clone turned up a few times. The gene calls are TRBV4-2 and TRBJ1-1; tentative D call: TRBD1 (5 bases). Trimming removed 1 base from V and 7 bases from J, with 7 bases in between. Per germline, CDR1 LGHNA and CDR2 YNFKEQ. The CDR3 is 12 amino acids. CDR3 loop: CASSQGDGEAFF. DNA for the CDR3: TGTGCCAGCAGCCAAGGGGACGGTGAAGCTTTCTTT.

V gene TRBV19 combines with J gene TRBJ2-2, with 11 positions matching TRBD2. Germline trimming cut 0 bases from V and 2 bases from J; bases unmatched to any gene: 5. This CDR3 has 18 residues. Germline CDR1 reads LNHDA; CDR2 reads SQIVND (reference sequence). The CDR3 loop is CASSIELAGGPNTGELFF. The DNA of the CDR3 is TGTGCCAGTAGTATAGAGCTAGCGGGAGGCCCTAACACCGGGGAGCTGTTTTTT. The complete variable domain, with remaining parts taken from reference TRBV19 and TRBJ2-2, reads DGGITQSPKYLFRKEGQNVTLSCEQNLNHDAMYWYRQDPGQGLRLIYYSQIVNDFQKGDIAEGYSVSREKKESFPLTVTSAQKNPTAFYLCASSIELAGGPNTGELFFGEGSRLTVL.

This chain joins TRBV7-9 and TRBJ1-1; D is ambiguous. From germline, CDR1 is SEHNR and CDR2 FQNEAQ (reference sequence). CDR3 size: 16 residues. V was pared by 2 bases and J by 4 bases, with 17 bases between. The CDR3 region is CASSLSDSSVGTEAFF. The DNA of the CDR3 is TGTGCCAGCAGCTTATCGGATAGTTCCGTCGGCACTGAAGCTTTCTTT. The full variable domain, completed using reference TRBV7-9 and TRBJ1-1, is DTGVSQNPRHKITKRGQNVTFRCDPISEHNRLYWYRQTLGQGPEFLTYFQNEAQLEKSRLLSDRFSAERPKGSFSTLEIQRTEQGDSAMYLCASSLSDSSVGTEAFFGQGTRLTVV.

The CDR3 region has the DNA TGTGCCATCAGTGAAGGACAGGGTAGTCAGTACTTC. Translation gives CAISEGQGSQYF. The chain combines TRBV10-3 with TRBJ2-7; the match to TRBD1 covers 8 bases. With 3 bases clipped from V and 10 bases from J, the junction kept 5 bases outside the gene matches. The V gene's germline CDR1 is ENHRY and CDR2 SYGVKD. There are 12 residues in the CDR3.

The chain combines TRBV5-6 with TRBJ2-3; D is possibly TRBD1 (6 bases). Germline CDR1 SGHDT, CDR2 YYEEEE. CDR3 size: 13 residues. Between the trimmed V and J ends, which lost 4 bases and 5 bases, there was a span of 11 bases. CDR3 in DNA: TGTGCCAGCAGCGTACTGACAGGAGATACGCAGTATTTT. Its translation is CASSVLTGDTQYF.

This chain links TRBV30 with TRBJ1-4; 8 bases map to TRBD1. V trimming: 1 base; J trimming: 7 bases; junction bases outside the gene matches: 5. In germline, CDR1 is GTSNPN, CDR2 SVGIG (reference sequence). The CDR3 covers 14 residues. The CDR3 here is CAWSGYRGTEKLFF. In DNA, the CDR3 is TGTGCCTGGAGTGGGTACAGGGGGACTGAAAAACTGTTTTTT.

This clone was seen only once. The chain has TRBV6-6 and TRBJ1-1, with D possibly matching TRBD1 (5 bases). V lost 5 bases and J lost 5, with 21 bases in between. The CDR3 contains 16 residues. Germline CDR1 reads MNHNY; CDR2 reads SVGAGI (reference sequence). CDR3 sequence: CASSTARGSEGTEAFF. The CDR3 nucleotides are TGTGCCAGCAGTACGGCACGGGGATCCGAGGGGACTGAAGCTTTCTTT.

This clone was seen just once. The chain has TRBV9 and TRBJ2-5; 8 bases agree with TRBD2. CDR1 is SGDLS, CDR2 YYNGEE, per germline. CDR3 length: 15 residues. Trimming cost V 4 bases and J 2 bases; bases outside gene matches: 7. This CDR3 reads CASSISGGTQETQYF. CDR3 nucleotide sequence: TGTGCCAGCAGCATCAGCGGGGGTACTCAAGAGACCCAGTACTTC.

The chain has TRBV5-1 and TRBJ2-2, with a tentative D call TRBD1 (6 bases). V lost 7 bases and J 4 bases, leaving 14 bases between the germline ends. Germline assignment: CDR1 SGHRS and CDR2 YFSETQ. The CDR3 has 14 amino acids. As DNA, the CDR3 is TGCGCCAGCGGGGAAGGGGGTGCCACCGGGGAGCTGTTTTTT. Protein sequence: CASGEGGATGELFF.

The chain recombines TRBV7-2 with TRBJ1-2, with TRBD1 as a possible D gene (5 bases). The CDR3 length is 14 residues. With 4 bases removed from V and 2 bases from J, the gap between germline ends came to 11 bases. The V gene's germline CDR1 is SGHTA and CDR2 FQGNSA. CDR3 DNA sequence: TGTGCCAGCAGCTCCTGGGGGGTCAACTATGGCTACACCTTC. Translation: CASSSWGVNYGYTF.

The V and J genes are TRBV7-8 and TRBJ2-3; D perhaps matches TRBD2 (6 bases). V was trimmed by 5 bases and J by 0 bases, leaving 15 bases between them. Germline CDR1 and CDR2: SGHVS and FQNEAQ. The CDR3 extends over 16 amino acids. In DNA, the CDR3 is TGTGCCAGCAGCCCCAGTGGGGCGGGGAGCACAGATACGCAGTATTTT. Translation gives CASSPSGAGSTDTQYF.

This chain connects TRBV10-3 to TRBJ2-3; 7 bases fit TRBD1. Germline CDR1 is ENHRY and CDR2 is SYGVKD. V shed 5 bases, J shed 0 bases, and the junction held 2 bases outside the gene matches. The CDR3 runs 14 residues. The CDR3 nucleotides are TGTGCCATCAGTCCGGGACAGAGCACAGATACGCAGTATTTT. This codes for CAISPGQSTDTQYF.

The gene calls are TRBV5-8 and TRBJ2-7; TRBD1 might be the D (6 bases). CDR3 length equals 14 residues. Germline V gene sequence: CDR1 SGHTS, CDR2 YDEGEE. V was cut by 2 bases and J by 3 bases, with 12 bases left in between. The DNA of the CDR3 is TGTGCCAGCAGCTTCGGACAGCGCGGCTACGAGCAGTACTTC. Translating gives CASSFGQRGYEQYF.

The CDR3 bases are TGTGCCAGCAGCTTAGGGACGGCGAACACTGAAGCTTTCTTT. Its protein product is CASSLGTANTEAFF. The chain carries TRBV7-2 and TRBJ1-1; D remains unclear. Deletions cut 1 base from V and 1 base from J, with 7 bases between. CDR3 length: 14 amino acids. The germline CDR1 and CDR2 sequences are SGHTA and FQGNSA.

This chain uses TRBV7-9 with TRBJ1-5, with a weak D call TRBD1 (6 bases). CDR1 is SEHNR, CDR2 FQNEAQ, per germline (reference sequence). There are 16 residues in the CDR3. Trimming pared 1 base from V and 1 base from J, leaving 11 bases between. In DNA, the CDR3 is TGTGCCAGCAGCTTAGTATCGGGGGGCAGCAATCAGCCCCAGCATTTT. Its protein product is CASSLVSGGSNQPQHF.

The chain joins TRBV7-8 to TRBJ2-5; tentatively, D is TRBD1 or TRBD2 (7 bases each). V shed 5 bases and J shed 5 bases, with 21 bases lying between them. CDR3 length equals 16 residues. CDR1 and CDR2 (germline): SGHVS, FQNEAQ. Here the CDR3 DNA reads TGTGCCAGCAGCCCCTGGGGGGGGGAGGGGGCGGAGACCCAGTACTTC. It encodes CASSPWGGEGAETQYF.

This chain joins TRBV25-1 and TRBJ2-1, with 14 nucleotides matching TRBD2. The CDR3 totals 16 residues. CDR1 and CDR2 from the germline V gene are MGHDK and SYGVNS. Unmatched junction bases numbered 8, after V lost 6 bases and J lost 7 bases. The CDR3 sequence is CASSLGTSGRRNEQFF. CDR3 nucleotides: TGTGCCAGCAGCCTCGGGACTAGCGGGAGACGGAATGAGCAGTTCTTC. The entire variable domain, with the rest obtained from reference TRBV25-1 and TRBJ2-1, is as follows: EADIYQTPRYLVIGTGKKITLECSQTMGHDKMYWYQQDPGMELHLIHYSYGVNSTEKGDLSSESTVSRIRTEHFPLTLESARPSHTSQYLCASSLGTSGRRNEQFFGPGTRLTVL.

The V call is TRBV27, the J call TRBJ2-1; maybe TRBD2 (6 bases). Germline assignment: CDR1 MNHEY and CDR2 SMNVEV (reference sequence). The V and J ends lost 3 bases and 0 bases respectively, with 21 bases between them. This CDR3 has 19 residues. CDR3 sequence (DNA): TGTGCCAGCAGTTTGTTCGTCGTAGGACCGGGAGCCTCCTACAATGAGCAGTTCTTC. Translating gives CASSLFVVGPGASYNEQFF.

The V call is TRBV30, the J call TRBJ1-1; a weak D match, TRBD1 (5 bases). Per germline, CDR1 GTSNPN and CDR2 SVGIG (reference sequence). CDR3 size: 11 residues. The V end was cut by 2 bases, the J end by 11 bases, with 12 bases between. The CDR3 protein is CAWSHGGDAFF. The CDR3 coding sequence is TGTGCCTGGAGTCACGGGGGAGACGCTTTCTTT.

CDR3: CASSVGRGTDTQYF. The CDR3 DNA reads as TGTGCCAGCAGCGTTGGGAGGGGCACAGATACGCAGTATTTT. This sequence joins TRBV9 and TRBJ2-3, with 7 bases lining up with TRBD2. Germline CDR1 is SGDLS and CDR2 is YYNGEE. The CDR3 length is 14 residues. With V trimmed by 2 bases and J by 1 base, 1 base remained unmatched.

The V and J genes are TRBV7-6 and TRBJ1-5; 7 positions agree with TRBD1. The length of the CDR3 is 13 residues. V lost 4 bases and J lost 6; bases outside the gene matches: 3. Germline V gene lookup returns CDR1 SGHVS and CDR2 FNYEAQ. The CDR3 DNA sequence: TGTGCCAGCAGCTCAACAGGGGTTCAGCCCCAGCATTTT. This encodes CASSSTGVQPQHF.

The rearrangement links TRBV10-3 to TRBJ1-4; D is ambiguous. The CDR3 contains 14 residues. Between the trimmed V and J ends, which lost 3 bases and 10 bases, there was a span of 15 bases. Germline V lookup: CDR1 ENHRY, CDR2 SYGVKD. The CDR3 spells CAISERVLDGKLFF. The CDR3 DNA reads as TGTGCCATCAGTGAACGGGTTCTTGATGGAAAACTGTTTTTT.

This clone was found a few times. The DNA for the CDR3 is TGTGCCAGCAGCAGACCCGGCGGGGAGCTGTTTTTT. This gives the protein CASSRPGGELFF. This chain joins TRBV7-3 and TRBJ2-2; no clear D gene. Germline CDR1 reads SGHTA; CDR2 reads FQGTGA. The CDR3 totals 12 residues. V dropped 5 bases and J dropped 7 bases, with 8 bases sitting between them.

This clone was counted once. This chain joins TRBV2 and TRBJ1-1; unclear D gene. Looked up from germline, CDR1 is SNHLY and CDR2 is FYNNEI. The CDR3 consists of 16 residues. V dropped 7 bases and J dropped 2 bases, with 20 bases sitting between them. The CDR3 DNA reads TGTGCCAGCACTCCCCTAGGGTGGGGAGGAAACACTGAAGCTTTCTTT. Its protein is CASTPLGWGGNTEAFF.

This chain uses TRBV7-9 with TRBJ2-3; D is uncertain. V was shortened by 5 bases and J by 1 base, with 13 bases between the two germline ends. This CDR3 region has 15 residues. Germline CDR1 SEHNR, CDR2 FQNEAQ (reference sequence). This chain's CDR3 is CASSPPGSGTDTQYF. The CDR3 DNA is TGTGCCAGCAGCCCCCCCGGTAGTGGCACAGATACGCAGTATTTT. The full variable domain, with the rest looked up from reference TRBV7-9 and TRBJ2-3, is DTGVSQNPRHKITKRGQNVTFRCDPISEHNRLYWYRQTLGQGPEFLTYFQNEAQLEKSRLLSDRFSAERPKGSFSTLEIQRTEQGDSAMYLCASSPPGSGTDTQYFGPGTRLTVL.

The J gene is TRBJ2-5, the V gene TRBV5-1, with a possible D match to TRBD2 (5 bases). The CDR3 has 15 residues. Trimming removed 1 base at V and 1 base at J, with 11 bases between. Germline CDR1 is SGHRS and CDR2 is YFSETQ. CDR3 sequence: CASSLFPSLQETQYF. DNA for the CDR3: TGCGCCAGCAGCTTGTTTCCTAGCCTCCAAGAGACCCAGTACTTC.